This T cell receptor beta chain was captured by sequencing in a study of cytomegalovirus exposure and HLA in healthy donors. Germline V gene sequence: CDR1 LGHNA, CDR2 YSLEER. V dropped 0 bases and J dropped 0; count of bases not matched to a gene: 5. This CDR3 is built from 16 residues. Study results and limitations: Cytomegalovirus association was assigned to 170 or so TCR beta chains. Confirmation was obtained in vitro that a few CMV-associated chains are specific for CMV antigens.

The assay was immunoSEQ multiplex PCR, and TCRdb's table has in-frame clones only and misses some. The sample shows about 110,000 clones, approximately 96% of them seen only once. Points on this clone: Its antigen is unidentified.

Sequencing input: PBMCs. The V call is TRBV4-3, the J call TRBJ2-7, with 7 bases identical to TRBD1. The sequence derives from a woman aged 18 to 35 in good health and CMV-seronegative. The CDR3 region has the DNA TGCGCCAGCAGCCAAGAGAGGCCAGGGGGCTCCTACGAGCAGTACTTC. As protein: CASSQERPGGSYEQYF.